A selection of T cell receptor beta chains follows, all from one sample in a study of graft-versus-host responses after intestinal transplantation. Sequenced by immunoSEQ multiplex PCR; TCRdb stores in-frame clones only, minus some. The sample holds about 39,000 clones, more than 85% seen once. For these TCRs, the target antigens are not known. Sample: unstimulated CD8+ T cells sorted from spleen or lymph node cells, taken before transplant. The receptors were sampled from a human donor who was the organ donor for an intestinal transplant. Each CDR3 is given with its conserved first and last residue. The D gene is left open where the match is weak. Where a row states a size, it is once, few, many or the class of an expanded clone; other rows omit it.

TRBD2	TRBV7-3	-	16	TRBJ2-3	TGTGCCAGCAGCCAGAACGGACTAGCTAGCACAGATACGCAGTATTTT	CASSQNGLASTDTQYF
-	TRBV7-9	once	14	TRBJ2-1	TGTGCCAGCAGCCCGGTCACTAGATTGAATGAGCAGTTCTTC	CASSPVTRLNEQFF
-	TRBV9	once	14	TRBJ2-7	TGTGCCAGCAGCGTAGGACCGCGGGTAGGGGAGCAGTACTTC	CASSVGPRVGEQYF
TRBD2	TRBV28	-	16	TRBJ2-7	TGTGCCAGCAGCCGGTCACTAGCGGGAGGGCACTACGAGCAGTACTTC	CASSRSLAGGHYEQYF
TRBD2	TRBV5-4	-	13	TRBJ2-1	TGTGCCAGCAGCTTCTTCGGGAGGAATGAGCAGTTCTTC	CASSFFGRNEQFF
-	TRBV10-3	-	15	TRBJ1-1	TGTGCCATCAGGTCTTCAATTTGGGCTAACACTGAAGCTTTCTTT	CAIRSSIWANTEAFF
-	TRBV4-1	-	15	TRBJ2-1	TGCGCCAGCAGCCAAGGGACTGGCTTTTACAATGAGCAGTTCTTC	CASSQGTGFYNEQFF
-	TRBV2	-	14	TRBJ2-5	TGTGCCAGCAGTTTACAGGATCGTTCAGAGACCCAGTACTTC	CASSLQDRSETQYF
TRBD2	TRBV11-1	-	15	TRBJ2-3	TGTGCCAGCAGCTTCGGCGGGAGGGCCATGGATACGCAGTATTTT	CASSFGGRAMDTQYF
-	TRBV11-2	-	15	TRBJ1-2	TGTGCCAGCAGCTTAAACCGAAGGGTGAACTATGGCTACACCTTC	CASSLNRRVNYGYTF
TRBD2	TRBV7-9	-	16	TRBJ2-3	TGTGCCAGCAGCTCAGCGGGAGGGCCAAACACAGATACGCAGTATTTT	CASSSAGGPNTDTQYF
-	TRBV27	-	16	TRBJ2-7	TGTGCCAGCAGTTTGAAGGGATCGGGACCCACCTACGAGCAGTACTTC	CASSLKGSGPTYEQYF
-	TRBV19	once	13	TRBJ1-1	TGTGCCACCAGCCGGGCCTTGAACACTGAAGCTTTCTTT	CATSRALNTEAFF
TRBD1	TRBV4-1	few	15	TRBJ2-7	TGCGCCAGCAGCCAAATAACCCGGACAGGGCTTGAGCAGTACTTC	CASSQITRTGLEQYF
TRBD2	TRBV5-4	-	16	TRBJ2-3	TGTGCCAGCAGCTTGGCTAGCGGGAGGGCTTCATATACGCAGTATTTT	CASSLASGRASYTQYF
-	TRBV4-1	-	15	TRBJ2-2	TGCGCCAGCAGCCAAGATCGACTTCGGCCCGGGGAGCTGTTTTTT	CASSQDRLRPGELFF
-	TRBV4-2	-	14	TRBJ2-1	TGTGCCAGCAGCCAAGATGCTAGCAAGGATGAGCAGTTCTTC	CASSQDASKDEQFF
-	TRBV2	few	13	TRBJ2-1	TGTGCCAGCAGTGAAGCAAGATACAATGAGCAGTTCTTC	CASSEARYNEQFF
TRBD1	TRBV5-5	-	15	TRBJ2-7	TGTGCCAGCAGCTTGGAGGGGGCCCAATCCTACGAGCAGTACTTC	CASSLEGAQSYEQYF
TRBD2	TRBV5-1	-	17	TRBJ2-1	TGCGCCAGCAGCTGGGGGACTAGCGGGAGATCCTACAATGAGCAGTTCTTC	CASSWGTSGRSYNEQFF
TRBD2	TRBV30	-	14	TRBJ2-1	TGTGCCTGGAGCCTTCCGGGACTAGCGGGAGAGCAGTTCTTC	CAWSLPGLAGEQFF
-	TRBV6-5	-	13	TRBJ1-5	TGTGCCAGCGGTAGAAATAGCAATCAGCCCCAGCATTTT	CASGRNSNQPQHF
-	TRBV7-3	-	15	TRBJ2-7	TGTGCCAGCAGCGCCCGGGACGGATATTCCTACGAGCAGTACTTC	CASSARDGYSYEQYF
-	TRBV27	-	13	TRBJ2-2	TGTGCCAGCAGTTTGGACGACACCGGGGAGCTGTTTTTT	CASSLDDTGELFF
-	TRBV4-1	-	15	TRBJ2-7	TGCGCCAGCAGCCAAGGGATTGGAGGGACCTACGAGCAGTACTTC	CASSQGIGGTYEQYF
TRBD1	TRBV7-2	-	16	TRBJ1-2	TGTGCCAGCAGCTTCTTTTTGGGACAGGGGAACTATGGCTACACCTTC	CASSFFLGQGNYGYTF
-	TRBV7-9	-	13	TRBJ2-7	TGTGCCAGCAGGAAACCGACTAACTACGAGCAGTACTTC	CASRKPTNYEQYF
TRBD2	TRBV7-9	-	17	TRBJ2-1	TGTGCCAGCAGCGCTACTAGCGGGAACCCCCCCTACAATGAGCAGTTCTTC	CASSATSGNPPYNEQFF
TRBD2	TRBV27	-	15	TRBJ2-1	TGTGCCAGCAGTTTTGGGCTAGCGGGGACCAATGAGCAGTTCTTC	CASSFGLAGTNEQFF
TRBD2	TRBV9	-	17	TRBJ2-3	TGTGCCAGCAGCGGCCCCGGGACTAGCGGGACATCAGATACGCAGTATTTT	CASSGPGTSGTSDTQYF
-	TRBV2	-	15	TRBJ1-5	TGTGCCAGCAGTGCCACAGGGACGGGCAATCAGCCCCAGCATTTT	CASSATGTGNQPQHF
-	TRBV5-6	-	12	TRBJ1-2	TGTGCCAGCAGCTTGCTGACCGGTGGCTACACCTTC	CASSLLTGGYTF
TRBD2	TRBV7-9	-	17	TRBJ2-1	TGTGCCAGCAGCTTTCTAGCGGGAGTTTCCCCCTACAATGAGCAGTTCTTC	CASSFLAGVSPYNEQFF
TRBD2	TRBV7-9	-	18	TRBJ2-7	TGTGCCAGCAGCTCAAGTTTGACTAGCGGGAGGTCCTCCTACGAGCAGTACTTC	CASSSSLTSGRSSYEQYF
TRBD2	TRBV11-2	-	16	TRBJ2-5	TGTGCCAGCAGCAAAGGAGCTAGCGGAGCCCCGGAGGAGCAGTACTTC	CASSKGASGAPEEQYF
-	TRBV7-9	-	19	TRBJ2-4	TGTGCCAGCAGCTCCACCGACGGGCGGGCAATGCTAGCCAAAAACATTCAGTACTTC	CASSSTDGRAMLAKNIQYF
TRBD2	TRBV11-3	-	14	TRBJ2-1	TGTGCCAGCAGCTTTAGCGGGGACTACAATGAGCAGTTCTTC	CASSFSGDYNEQFF
-	TRBV2	-	14	TRBJ2-1	TGTGCCAGCAGTGAAGGGACAGCTTACAATGAGCAGTTCTTC	CASSEGTAYNEQFF
-	TRBV21-1	few	14	TRBJ2-7	TGTGCCAGCAGCAAAGATGGGAATCAATACGAGCAGTACTTC	CASSKDGNQYEQYF
-	TRBV27	-	15	TRBJ1-1	TGTGCCAGCAGTTTACAGGGTTGGGGGCAAACTGAAGCTTTCTTT	CASSLQGWGQTEAFF
-	TRBV7-2	-	11	TRBJ2-7	TGTGCCAGCAGCTGGTCCTACGAGCAGTACTTC	CASSWSYEQYF
-	TRBV15	-	14	TRBJ1-4	TGTGCCACCAGCAGAGTCGGCATTAATGAAAAACTGTTTTTT	CATSRVGINEKLFF
-	TRBV27	-	12	TRBJ2-2	TGTGCCAGCAGTTTAATTACCGGGGAGCTGTTTTTT	CASSLITGELFF
TRBD2	TRBV5-1	-	16	TRBJ2-1	TGCGCCAGCAGCTTGTTGGCGGGAGGGTCGTCCAATGAGCAGTTCTTC	CASSLLAGGSSNEQFF
TRBD1	TRBV7-9	few	14	TRBJ2-1	TGTGCCAGCAGCTTAGAAGGGGGCAACAATGAGCAGTTCTTC	CASSLEGGNNEQFF
-	TRBV5-1	-	14	TRBJ1-1	TGCGCCAGCAGCTTGATTGGACAGAACACTGAAGCTTTCTTT	CASSLIGQNTEAFF
-	TRBV13	-	12	TRBJ2-7	TGTGCCAGCAGCCTAGCGAGGTACGAGCAGTACTTC	CASSLARYEQYF
-	TRBV27	-	18	TRBJ2-3	TGTGCCAGCAGTTTACCCCATTTCGGTCGCCCCCTCACAGATACGCAGTATTTT	CASSLPHFGRPLTDTQYF
-	TRBV19	-	16	TRBJ2-7	TGTGCCAGTAGTATGGTGCTGGGATCGTATTACTACGAGCAGTACTTC	CASSMVLGSYYYEQYF